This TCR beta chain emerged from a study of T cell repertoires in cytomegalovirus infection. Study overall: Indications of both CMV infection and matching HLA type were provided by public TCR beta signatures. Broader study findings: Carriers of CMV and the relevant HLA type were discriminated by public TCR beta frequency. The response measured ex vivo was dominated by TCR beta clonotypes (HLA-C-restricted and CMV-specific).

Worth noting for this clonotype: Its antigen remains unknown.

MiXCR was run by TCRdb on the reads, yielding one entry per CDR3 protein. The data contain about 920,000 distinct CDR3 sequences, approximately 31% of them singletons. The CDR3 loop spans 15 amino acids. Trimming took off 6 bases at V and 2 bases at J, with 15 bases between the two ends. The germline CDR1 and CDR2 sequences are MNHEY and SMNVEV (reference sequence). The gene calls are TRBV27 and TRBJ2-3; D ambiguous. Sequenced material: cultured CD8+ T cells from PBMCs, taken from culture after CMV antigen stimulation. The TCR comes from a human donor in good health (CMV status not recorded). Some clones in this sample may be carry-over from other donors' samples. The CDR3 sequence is CASREGLTHTDTQYF. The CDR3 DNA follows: TGTGCCAGCAGGGAAGGGCTAACCCACACAGATACGCAGTATTTT.